Sequencing of this T cell receptor beta chain was carried out in a study of blood T cell repertoires in COVID-19. Recovered status in Cohort 3 required two negative PCRs, clearance, or symptom resolution. V lost 4 bases and J lost 0; bases outside the gene matches: 10. The CDR3 consists of 16 residues. CDR1 is GTSNPN and CDR2 is SVGIG in the germline V gene (reference sequence). Sequencing was performed with immunoSEQ multiplex PCR; in TCRdb, only in-frame clones are kept and a portion is missing. The top ten clones hold 8% to 10% of a sample with a few hundred thousand clones, roughly 91% of them seen once.

This clonotype originated in a man in his forties or fifties who had recovered from COVID-19. The rearrangement links TRBV30 to TRBJ2-7; TRBD2 aligns across 9 bases. Sequencing used PBMCs or T cells enriched from blood (not recorded which). CDR3 bases: TGTGCCTGGAAATTAGCGGGGGCCGAAAGCTCCTACGAGCAGTACTTC. Protein product: CAWKLAGAESSYEQYF.